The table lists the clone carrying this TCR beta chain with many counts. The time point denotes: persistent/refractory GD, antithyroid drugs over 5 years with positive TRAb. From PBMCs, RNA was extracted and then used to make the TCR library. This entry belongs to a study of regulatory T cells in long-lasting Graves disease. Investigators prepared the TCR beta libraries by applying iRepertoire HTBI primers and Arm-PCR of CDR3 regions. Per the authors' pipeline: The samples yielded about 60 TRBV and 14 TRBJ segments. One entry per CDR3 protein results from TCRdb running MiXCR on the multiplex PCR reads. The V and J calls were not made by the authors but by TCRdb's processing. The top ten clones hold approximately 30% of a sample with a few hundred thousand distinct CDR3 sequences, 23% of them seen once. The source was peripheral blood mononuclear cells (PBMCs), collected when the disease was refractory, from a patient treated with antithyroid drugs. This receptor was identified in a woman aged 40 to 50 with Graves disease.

In DNA form, the CDR3 reads TGCAGCGTTGCGAACAGCCAAGAGACCCAGTACTTC. Translation: CSVANSQETQYF. The gene calls are TRBV29-1 and TRBJ2-5; D unresolved. Germline-derived CDR1 and CDR2 are SQVTM and ANQGSEA. V lost 4 bases to trimming and J lost 1 base, with 7 bases between them. The CDR3 runs to 12 residues.